The next 21 T cell receptor beta chains were all read from a single sample in a study of regulatory T cells in long-lasting Graves disease. CDR3 regions were amplified by Arm-PCR using iRepertoire HTBI primers to build TCR beta libraries. TCRdb reprocessed the multiplex PCR reads via MiXCR and lists one record per CDR3 protein. The table shows a few hundred thousand distinct CDR3 sequences, with roughly 21% occurring only once. Time point in this sample: persistent/refractory GD, antithyroid drugs over 5 years with positive TRAb. RNA from PBMCs was the source of the TCR library. This specimen was peripheral blood mononuclear cells (PBMCs), taken when the disease was refractory, from a patient treated with antithyroid drugs. These receptor sequences come from a female donor with Graves disease.

This clonotype was seen many times. The chain joins TRBV6-1 to TRBJ1-4, with a possible D match to TRBD1 (5 bases). Trimming removed 5 bases from V and 7 bases from J, with 14 bases in between. Germline assignment: CDR1 MNHNS and CDR2 SASEGT. The CDR3 is 14 amino acids. The CDR3 DNA is TGTGCCAGCAGTCGGACACCGGAGATTGAAAAACTGTTTTTT. Translating it yields CASSRTPEIEKLFF.

DNA of the CDR3: TGTGCCAGCAGCGGCTACCTGAACACCGGGGAGCTGTTTTTT. It codes for CASSGYLNTGELFF. The J gene is TRBJ2-2, the V gene TRBV9; D is ambiguous. Per germline, CDR1 SGDLS and CDR2 YYNGEE. Trimming took 3 bases from V and 1 from J, leaving 7 bases between them. The CDR3 totals 14 residues.

This clonotype has more than one count but fewer than ten. J is TRBJ2-5 and V is TRBV7-9; no clear D gene. CDR1 and CDR2 (germline): SEHNR, FQNEAQ (reference sequence). The V gene lost 2 bases and the J gene lost 1 base, with 8 bases spanning the gap. There are 14 residues in the CDR3. CDR3 DNA: TGTGCCAGCAGCTTATTTGAGGTCCAAGAGACCCAGTACTTC. Residues: CASSLFEVQETQYF.

This clonotype was recorded at least ten times. This sequence joins TRBV7-2 and TRBJ2-5; D is perhaps TRBD1 (6 bases). V dropped 4 bases and J dropped 5 bases, with 20 bases sitting between them. The V gene's germline CDR1 is SGHTA and CDR2 FQGNSA. The CDR3 spans 16 residues. The chain's CDR3 is CASSSRQALSAETQYF. CDR3 sequence (DNA): TGTGCCAGCAGCTCTCGACAGGCCCTCTCCGCCGAGACCCAGTACTTC.

This clonotype came up many times. The chain links TRBV6-2 or TRBV6-3 to TRBJ2-7; D call uncertain. V was trimmed by 1 base and J by 9 bases, leaving 16 bases between them. The CDR3 covers 14 residues. Germline V gene lookup returns CDR1 MNHEY and CDR2 SVGEGT. CDR3 nucleotides: TGTGCCAGCAGTTACTTGCCAGGCCCCGAGACGCAGTACTTC. Translated, it gives CASSYLPGPETQYF.

The sample holds a few counts of this clonotype. The genes are TRBV6-1 and TRBJ1-1; D is undetermined. Germline V gene lookup returns CDR1 MNHNS and CDR2 SASEGT. The CDR3 is 12 amino acids. Trimming removed 9 bases from V and 4 bases from J, with 12 bases in between. This CDR3 reads CASAKLGTEAFF. The CDR3 bases are TGTGCCAGTGCGAAGCTCGGCACTGAAGCTTTCTTT.

This clonotype was counted at least ten times. CDR3 sequence reads: CASSNGAGVTSGANVLTF. The CDR3 bases are TGTGCCAGCAGTAACGGGGCGGGGGTTACCTCTGGGGCCAACGTCCTGACTTTC. J is TRBJ2-6 and V is TRBV28; 7 bases match TRBD2. V was pared by 5 bases and J by 0 bases, with 10 bases of the junction left unmatched. This CDR3 has 18 residues. CDR1 and CDR2 (germline): MDHEN, SYDVKM.

This clonotype was detected ten times or more. The chain recombines TRBV12-3 or TRBV12-4 with TRBJ1-6; a weak D match, TRBD1 (6 bases). Trimming removed 3 bases from V and 10 bases from J, with 13 bases in between. The CDR3 has 14 residues. As DNA, the CDR3 is TGTGCCAGCAGTTTGGATCAGGGGTCCTCACCCCTCCACTTT. Protein product: CASSLDQGSSPLHF.

This clonotype has just a few counts. This chain links TRBV24-1 with TRBJ1-1, with 9 bases matching TRBD1. CDR1 and CDR2 (germline): KGHDR, SFDVKD. The CDR3 covers 14 residues. Unmatched junction bases numbered 8, after V lost 6 bases and J lost 7 bases. CDR3 nucleotide sequence: TGTGCCACCAGTTCGAACAGGGGGCGCGATGAAGCTTTCTTT. The encoded protein is CATSSNRGRDEAFF.

The chain couples TRBV20-1 to TRBJ1-6, with D possibly matching TRBD1 (5 bases). Trimming stripped 0 bases from V and 0 bases from J, with 12 bases between. The CDR3 consists of 17 residues. Germline V gene data show CDR1 as DFQATT and CDR2 as SNEGSKA (reference sequence). For the CDR3, the DNA is TGCAGTGCTAGAGACGGGGGTCCCAGCTCCTATAATTCACCCCTCCACTTT. Translated, it gives CSARDGGPSSYNSPLHF.

CDR3 loop: CASSLQGTSTSSGNTIYF. The CDR3 DNA reads TGCGCCAGCAGCTTGCAGGGGACTTCTACGAGCTCTGGAAACACCATATATTTT. This chain uses TRBV5-1 with TRBJ1-3; weak D call: TRBD1 (6 bases). Trimming left V 1 base short and J 0 bases short, with 17 bases between. The CDR3 has 18 amino acids. Germline loops: CDR1 SGHRS, CDR2 YFSETQ.

The chain carries TRBV7-9 and TRBJ1-2; D may be TRBD1 (5 bases). CDR1 and CDR2 (germline): SEHNR, FQNEAQ (reference sequence). The CDR3 runs 15 residues. V was pared by 3 bases and J by 6 bases, with 17 bases between. The CDR3 is CASSLGVLGIDGYTF. The CDR3 nucleotides are TGTGCCAGCAGCTTGGGGGTCCTAGGGATTGATGGCTACACCTTC.

This chain uses TRBV7-9 with TRBJ2-7; no clear D. CDR3 length: 14 amino acids. V was pared by 3 bases and J by 3 bases, with 12 bases between. The germline V gene encodes CDR1 SEHNR and CDR2 FQNEAQ (reference sequence). CDR3 amino acids: CASSFSLRHYEQYF. Here the CDR3 DNA reads TGTGCCAGCAGCTTTAGTCTACGGCACTACGAGCAGTACTTC.

In this sample, this clonotype turned up many times. This rearrangement joins TRBV10-3 to TRBJ1-5, with D perhaps TRBD1 (5 bases). The V and J ends lost 2 bases and 10 bases respectively, with 15 bases between them. The CDR3 covers 14 residues. Germline CDR1 and CDR2: ENHRY and SYGVKD. CDR3 bases: TGTGCCATCAGTGAGACGGACACCCCTCGACCCCAGCATTTT. Residues: CAISETDTPRPQHF.

This clonotype was recorded at least ten times. The chain carries TRBV12-3 or TRBV12-4 and TRBJ2-5, with D unresolved. The CDR3 spans 14 residues. The V and J ends lost 5 bases and 5 bases respectively, with 15 bases between them. CDR3 region: CASSTEPLGETQYF. DNA of the CDR3: TGTGCCAGCAGTACCGAACCTTTAGGGGAGACCCAGTACTTC.

The gene calls are TRBV7-9 and TRBJ1-2; D is unclear. This CDR3 is 15 amino acids long. V lost 3 bases to trimming and J lost 3 bases, with 14 bases between them. The germline V gene has CDR1 SEHNR and CDR2 FQNEAQ (reference sequence). The CDR3 DNA sequence: TGTGCCAGCAGCTTTACCCTAACTGGGGACTATGGCTACACCTTC. Residues: CASSFTLTGDYGYTF.

The chain employs TRBV19 and TRBJ2-2; 12 nucleotides match TRBD2. This CDR3 has 14 residues. The J segment lost 4 bases and the V segment lost 9 bases, leaving 3 bases of the junction unmatched. Germline CDR1 LNHDA, CDR2 SQIVND (reference sequence). In DNA, the CDR3 is TGTGCCAGCAGACTAGCGGGAGTCACCGGGGAGCTGTTTTTT. The encoded protein is CASRLAGVTGELFF.

V usage is TRBV12-3 or TRBV12-4 and J usage is TRBJ1-4; D is perhaps TRBD1 (6 bases). CDR3 length equals 18 residues. Trimming left V 0 bases short and J 0 bases short, with 14 bases between. DNA of the CDR3: TGTGCCAGCAGTTTAGCGGGGGCCCACAGACCAACTAATGAAAAACTGTTTTTT. Translation: CASSLAGAHRPTNEKLFF.

This clonotype has a count of ten or more. This chain connects TRBV12-3 or TRBV12-4 to TRBJ1-1, with a tentative D call TRBD1 (5 bases). This CDR3 region has 15 residues. Trimming cost V 6 bases and J 0 bases, with 14 bases left between them. DNA of the CDR3: TGTGCCAGCAGGGAAACCGGGACGGTGAACACTGAAGCTTTCTTT. This translates into CASRETGTVNTEAFF.

This clonotype was seen once. The chain employs TRBV19 and TRBJ2-2, with TRBD2 identical over 8 bases. The CDR3 extends over 18 amino acids. Germline CDR1 reads LNHDA; CDR2 reads SQIVND (reference sequence). Germline trimming cut 7 bases from V and 6 bases from J; bases unmatched to any gene: 19. The CDR3 here is CASKGVEMGGRPPGELFF. The CDR3 DNA reads as TGTGCCAGTAAAGGTGTTGAGATGGGCGGGAGGCCTCCCGGGGAGCTGTTTTTT.

Regarding this clonotype: A clone one base away is much larger, so this may be a read error. The CDR3 spells CAGSLDGGTYEQYF. CDR3 nucleotides: TGTGCCGGCAGCTTAGACGGGGGAACCTACGAGCAGTACTTC. The J gene is TRBJ2-7, the V gene TRBV11-3; tentative D call: TRBD2 (6 bases). This CDR3 has 14 amino acids. Per the germline V gene, CDR1 is SGHNT and CDR2 is YENEEA.